This TCR beta chain was captured by sequencing in a study of blood T cell repertoires in COVID-19. The overall study: Material from acute and convalescent COVID-19 was sourced from the United States, Italy and Spain. The cDNA or gDNA used as material had been derived from T cells, B-cell-depleted T cells, or PBMCs.

CDR1 and CDR2 from the germline V gene are SGHDT and YYEEEE. The CDR3 covers 12 residues. Trimming removed 4 bases at V and 6 bases at J, with 11 bases between. The repertoire was sequenced with immunoSEQ multiplex PCR; TCRdb's copy has only in-frame clones and lacks some. The repertoire consists of 90,000 to 120,000 clones, with roughly two thirds occurring once and the leading ten covering about 6%. This chain uses TRBV5-6 with TRBJ2-7; no definite D call. This TCR was sampled from a man of 80 years or more with acute or convalescent COVID-19. The sample taken for sequencing was peripheral blood. The CDR3 protein is CASSPGNAEQYF. CDR3 nucleotides: TGTGCCAGCAGCCCCGGTAACGCCGAGCAGTACTTC.